This T cell receptor (beta chain) was identified in a study of spatial heterogeneity in lung cancer. The wider study: Donation came from some 73 patients with untreated early-stage non-small cell lung cancer.

MiXCR, run by TCRdb on the 5' RACE reads, gives a single entry per CDR3 protein. This sample carries about 30,000 distinct CDR3 sequences, 5.5% to 7% of them seen once, and the ten largest clones take under 25%. Time point meaning: blood at routine non-recurrence follow-up after resection. Frozen PBMC, nontumor lung or tumor provided whole RNA, which was sequenced unsorted. This clonotype was sampled from a male donor with early-stage non-small cell lung cancer. The sample here was PBMCs, taken at follow-up.

Here the CDR3 DNA reads TGTGCCAGCAGCACGGGACAGGGGGATGGCTACACCTTC. Translated: CASSTGQGDGYTF. The chain combines TRBV5-6 with TRBJ1-2; 11 bases are shared with TRBD1. Per germline, CDR1 SGHDT and CDR2 YYEEEE. This CDR3 contains 13 residues. With 4 bases clipped from V and 6 bases from J, the junction kept 2 bases outside the gene matches.